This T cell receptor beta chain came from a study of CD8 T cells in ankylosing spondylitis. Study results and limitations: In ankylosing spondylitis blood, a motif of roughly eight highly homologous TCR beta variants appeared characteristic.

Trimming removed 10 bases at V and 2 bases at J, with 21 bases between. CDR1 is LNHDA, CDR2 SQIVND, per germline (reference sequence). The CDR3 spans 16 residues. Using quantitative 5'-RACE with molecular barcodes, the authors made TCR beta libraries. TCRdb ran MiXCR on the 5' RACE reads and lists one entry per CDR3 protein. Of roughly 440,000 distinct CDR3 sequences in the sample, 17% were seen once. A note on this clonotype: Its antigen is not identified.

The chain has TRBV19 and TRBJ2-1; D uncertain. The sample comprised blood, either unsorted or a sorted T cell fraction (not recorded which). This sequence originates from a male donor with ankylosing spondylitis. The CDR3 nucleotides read TGTGCCACCCTGTCTTCCGGTACAGAGCCCTACAATGAGCAGTTCTTC. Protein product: CATLSSGTEPYNEQFF.